The clone carrying this TCR beta chain was recorded at least ten times. What it binds is not known. Here immunoSEQ multiplex PCR was the method, and the copy in TCRdb shows in-frame clones only, minus some. The sample shows about 1 million clones, approximately 80% of them seen only once. This specimen belongs to a study of shared clonotypes between healthy human individuals. Study-level background: Plates per donor: three CD4 naive, three CD4 memory, two CD8 naive, one CD8 memory.

V dropped 8 bases and J dropped 9; count of bases not matched to a gene: 11. The CDR3 has 14 amino acids. Germline lookup yields CDR1 SNHLY and CDR2 FYNNEI. Broader study findings: Around 5.3% of naive CD4 clonotypes were shared across a handful of donors.

The receptor was derived from a man between 18 and 29 years old in good health. Some clones in this sample may be carry-over from other donors' samples. The sequenced material came from memory CD4+ T cells from PBMCs. Subset: CD45RA-negative fraction. This sequence joins TRBV2 and TRBJ2-2, with TRBD2 matching over 8 bases. The CDR3 nucleotides read TGTGCCAGCCGCGGGCACAGCGGGAGCCGGGAGCTGTTTTTT. Its translation is CASRGHSGSRELFF.